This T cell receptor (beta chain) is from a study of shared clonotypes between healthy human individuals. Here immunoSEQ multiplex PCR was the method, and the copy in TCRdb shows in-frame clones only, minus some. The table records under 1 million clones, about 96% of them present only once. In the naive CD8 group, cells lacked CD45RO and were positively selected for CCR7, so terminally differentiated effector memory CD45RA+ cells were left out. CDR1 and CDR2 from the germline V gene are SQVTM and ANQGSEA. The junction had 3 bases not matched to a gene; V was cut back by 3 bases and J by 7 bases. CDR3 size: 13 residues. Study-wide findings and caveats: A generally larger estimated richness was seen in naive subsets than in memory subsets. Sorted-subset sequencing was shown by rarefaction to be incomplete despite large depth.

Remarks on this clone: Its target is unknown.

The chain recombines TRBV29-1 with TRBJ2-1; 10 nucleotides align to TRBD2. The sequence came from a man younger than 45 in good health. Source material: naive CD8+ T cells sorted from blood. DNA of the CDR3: TGCAGCGTTGATCTAGCGGGAGCGAATGAGCAGTTCTTC. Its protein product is CSVDLAGANEQFF.